This T cell receptor (beta chain) was retrieved from a study of neoadjuvant anti-PD-1 for oral cavity cancer. Study conclusions and caveats: TCR analyses covered only a few patients per response group.

Trimming cost V 5 bases and J 6 bases; bases outside gene matches: 7. Per germline, CDR1 SEHNR and CDR2 FQNEAQ (reference sequence). The CDR3 totals 15 residues. Stated time point: after neoadjuvant nivolumab, at surgical resection. Patients had newly diagnosed, untreated stage II-IVA oral cavity squamous cell carcinoma. There are a few counts of this clone. Its matching antigen is unknown. TCRdb keeps only in-frame clones here, not all; method: immunoSEQ multiplex PCR. In the table there are under 15,000 clones, about 70% of which are singletons. The TCR comes from a person between 40 and 85 years old with oral cavity squamous cell carcinoma. The chain has TRBV7-9 and TRBJ1-5; 10 nucleotides agree with TRBD1. Specimen: PBMCs, collected after nivolumab (anti-PD-1) treatment. Here the CDR3 DNA reads TGTGCCAGCAGCACCGGACAGGGGGGGATTCAGCCCCAGCATTTT. Translated: CASSTGQGGIQPQHF. The full variable domain, completed using reference TRBV7-9 and TRBJ1-5, is DTGVSQNPRHKITKRGQNVTFRCDPISEHNRLYWYRQTLGQGPEFLTYFQNEAQLEKSRLLSDRFSAERPKGSFSTLEIQRTEQGDSAMYLCASSTGQGGIQPQHFGDGTRLSIL.